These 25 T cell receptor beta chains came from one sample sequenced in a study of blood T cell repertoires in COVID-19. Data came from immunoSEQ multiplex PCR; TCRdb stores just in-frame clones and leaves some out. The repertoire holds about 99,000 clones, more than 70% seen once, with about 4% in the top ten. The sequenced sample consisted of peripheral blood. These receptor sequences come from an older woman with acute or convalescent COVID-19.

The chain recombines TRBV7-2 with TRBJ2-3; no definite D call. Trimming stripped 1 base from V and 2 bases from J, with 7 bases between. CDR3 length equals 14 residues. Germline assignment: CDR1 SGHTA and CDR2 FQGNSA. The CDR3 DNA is TGTGCCAGCAGCTTAGACTACTCCACAGATACGCAGTATTTT. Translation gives CASSLDYSTDTQYF.

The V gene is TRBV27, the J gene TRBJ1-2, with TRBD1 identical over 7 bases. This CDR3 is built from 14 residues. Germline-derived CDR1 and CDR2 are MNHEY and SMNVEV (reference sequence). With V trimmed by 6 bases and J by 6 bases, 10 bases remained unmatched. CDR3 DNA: TGTGCCAGCAGCTTGGAAGCAGGGGGGCATGGCTACACCTTC. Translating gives CASSLEAGGHGYTF.

The CDR3 nucleotides are TGTGCCAGCAGTACGCCGCGGTTCTACGAGCAGTACTTC. Protein: CASSTPRFYEQYF. This chain links TRBV6-5 with TRBJ2-7; D unclear. Trimming shortened V by 5 bases and J by 3 bases, and 11 bases separated the two germline ends. This CDR3 has 13 amino acids. CDR1 is MNHEY and CDR2 is SVGAGI in the germline V gene.

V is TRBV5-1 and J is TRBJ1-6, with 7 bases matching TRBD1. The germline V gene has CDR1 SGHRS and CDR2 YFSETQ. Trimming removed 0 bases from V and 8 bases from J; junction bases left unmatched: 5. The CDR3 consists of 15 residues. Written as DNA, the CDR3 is TGCGCCAGCAGCTTGGAGGGGGACAGAGATTCACCCCTCCACTTT. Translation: CASSLEGDRDSPLHF.

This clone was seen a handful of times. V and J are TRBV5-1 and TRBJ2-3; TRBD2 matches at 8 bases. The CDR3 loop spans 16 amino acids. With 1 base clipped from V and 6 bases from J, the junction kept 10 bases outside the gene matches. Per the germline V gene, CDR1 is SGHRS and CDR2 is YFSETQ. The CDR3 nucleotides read TGCGCCAGCAGCTTGTCGTTAACGGGAGGGAGGGATACGCAGTATTTT. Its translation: CASSLSLTGGRDTQYF. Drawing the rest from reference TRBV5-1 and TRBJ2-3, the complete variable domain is KAGVTQTPRYLIKTRGQQVTLSCSPISGHRSVSWYQQTPGQGLQFLFEYFSETQRNKGNFPGRFSGRQFSNSRSEMNVSTLELGDSALYLCASSLSLTGGRDTQYFGPGTRLTVL.

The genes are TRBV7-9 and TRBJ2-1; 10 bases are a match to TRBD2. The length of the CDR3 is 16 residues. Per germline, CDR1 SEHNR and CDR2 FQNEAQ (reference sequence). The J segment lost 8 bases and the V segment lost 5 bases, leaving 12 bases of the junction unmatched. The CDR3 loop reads CASSPVLAGVGDEQFF. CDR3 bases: TGTGCCAGCAGCCCGGTCCTAGCGGGAGTCGGTGATGAGCAGTTCTTC. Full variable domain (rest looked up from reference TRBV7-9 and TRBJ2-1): DTGVSQNPRHKITKRGQNVTFRCDPISEHNRLYWYRQTLGQGPEFLTYFQNEAQLEKSRLLSDRFSAERPKGSFSTLEIQRTEQGDSAMYLCASSPVLAGVGDEQFFGPGTRLTVL.

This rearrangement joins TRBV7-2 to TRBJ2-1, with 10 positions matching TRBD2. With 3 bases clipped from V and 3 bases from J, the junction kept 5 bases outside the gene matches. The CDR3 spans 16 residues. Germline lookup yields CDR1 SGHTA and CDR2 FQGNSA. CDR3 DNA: TGTGCCAGCAGCTTCCTAGCTAGCGGGAGCTACAATGAGCAGTTCTTC. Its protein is CASSFLASGSYNEQFF. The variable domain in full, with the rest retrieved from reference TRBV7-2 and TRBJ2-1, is GAGVSQSPSNKVTEKGKDVELRCDPISGHTALYWYRQSLGQGLEFLIYFQGNSAPDKSGLPSDRFSAERTGGSVSTLTIQRTQQEDSAVYLCASSFLASGSYNEQFFGPGTRLTVL.

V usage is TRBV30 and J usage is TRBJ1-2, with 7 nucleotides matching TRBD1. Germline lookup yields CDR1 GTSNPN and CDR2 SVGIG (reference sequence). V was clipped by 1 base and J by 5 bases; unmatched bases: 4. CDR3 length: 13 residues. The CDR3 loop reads CAWSEQGMYGYTF. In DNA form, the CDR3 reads TGTGCCTGGAGTGAACAGGGGATGTATGGCTACACCTTC.

CDR3 protein: CACGGEWDTIYF. Written as DNA, the CDR3 is TGTGCGTGTGGCGGGGAGTGGGACACCATATATTTT. The rearrangement joins TRBV30 to TRBJ1-3; D not certain. CDR3 length: 12 residues. Germline V gives CDR1 GTSNPN, CDR2 SVGIG (reference sequence).

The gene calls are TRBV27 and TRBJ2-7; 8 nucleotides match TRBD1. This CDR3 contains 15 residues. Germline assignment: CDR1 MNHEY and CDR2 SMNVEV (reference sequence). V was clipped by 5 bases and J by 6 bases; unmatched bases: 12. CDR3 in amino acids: CASSPLQGARREQYF. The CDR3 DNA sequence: TGTGCCAGCAGTCCCCTCCAGGGGGCTCGCCGCGAGCAGTACTTC.

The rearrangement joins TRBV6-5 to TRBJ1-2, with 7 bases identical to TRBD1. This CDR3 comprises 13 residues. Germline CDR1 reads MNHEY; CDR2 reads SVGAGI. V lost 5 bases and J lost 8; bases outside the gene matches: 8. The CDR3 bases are TGTGCCAGCAGTAACGGACAGGACCTCGGCTACACCTTC. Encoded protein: CASSNGQDLGYTF.

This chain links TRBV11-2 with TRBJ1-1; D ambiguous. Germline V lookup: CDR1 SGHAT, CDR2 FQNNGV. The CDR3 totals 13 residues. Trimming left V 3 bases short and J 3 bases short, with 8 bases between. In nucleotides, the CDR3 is TGTGCCAGCAGCTTTTGGCTGGACACTGAAGCTTTCTTT. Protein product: CASSFWLDTEAFF.

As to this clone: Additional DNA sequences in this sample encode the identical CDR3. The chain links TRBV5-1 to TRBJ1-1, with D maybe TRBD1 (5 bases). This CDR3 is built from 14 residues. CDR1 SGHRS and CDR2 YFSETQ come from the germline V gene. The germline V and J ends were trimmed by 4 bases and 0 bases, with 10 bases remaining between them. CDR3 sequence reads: CASSPGQMNTEAFF. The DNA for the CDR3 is TGCGCCAGCAGCCCAGGGCAGATGAACACTGAAGCTTTCTTT.

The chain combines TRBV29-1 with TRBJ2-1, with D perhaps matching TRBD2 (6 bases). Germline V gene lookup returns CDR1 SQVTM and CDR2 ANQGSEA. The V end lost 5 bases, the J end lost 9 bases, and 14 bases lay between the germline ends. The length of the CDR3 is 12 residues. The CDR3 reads CSVRDPGAEQFF. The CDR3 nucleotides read TGCAGCGTTCGTGACCCGGGAGCTGAGCAGTTCTTC.

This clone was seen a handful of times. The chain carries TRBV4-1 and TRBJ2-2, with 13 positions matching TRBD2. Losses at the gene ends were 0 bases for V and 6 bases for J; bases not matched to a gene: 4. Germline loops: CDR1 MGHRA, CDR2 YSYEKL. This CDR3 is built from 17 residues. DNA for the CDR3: TGCGCCAGCAGCCAAGAGCCTGGACTAGCGGGAGCCGGGGAGCTGTTTTTT. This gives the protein CASSQEPGLAGAGELFF.

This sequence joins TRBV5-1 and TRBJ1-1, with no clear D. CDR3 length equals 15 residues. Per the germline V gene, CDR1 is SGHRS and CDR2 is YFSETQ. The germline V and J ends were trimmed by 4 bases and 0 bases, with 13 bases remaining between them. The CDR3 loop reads CASSLNGVMNTEAFF. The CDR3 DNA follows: TGCGCCAGCAGCCTGAACGGGGTGATGAACACTGAAGCTTTCTTT.

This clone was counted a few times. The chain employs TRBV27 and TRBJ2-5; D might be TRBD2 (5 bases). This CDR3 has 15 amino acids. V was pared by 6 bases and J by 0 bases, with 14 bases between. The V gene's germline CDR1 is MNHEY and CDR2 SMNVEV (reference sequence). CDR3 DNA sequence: TGTGCCAGCAGAACCTTATCGGGGTACCAAGAGACCCAGTACTTC. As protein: CASRTLSGYQETQYF.

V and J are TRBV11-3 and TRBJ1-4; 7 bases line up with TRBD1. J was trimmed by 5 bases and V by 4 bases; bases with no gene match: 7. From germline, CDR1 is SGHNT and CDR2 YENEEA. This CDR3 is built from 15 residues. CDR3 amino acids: CASSSGQEGNEKLFF. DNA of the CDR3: TGTGCCAGCAGCTCCGGACAGGAAGGGAATGAAAAACTGTTTTTT.

The chain's CDR3 is CASSLQSLTVNEQFF. The CDR3 nucleotides read TGCGCCAGCAGCCTTCAATCTTTAACGGTAAATGAGCAGTTCTTC. The V call is TRBV4-1, the J call TRBJ2-1; D not certain. The CDR3 is made up of 15 amino acids. Germline-derived CDR1 and CDR2 are MGHRA and YSYEKL. Trimming cost V 4 bases and J 7 bases, with 17 bases left between them.

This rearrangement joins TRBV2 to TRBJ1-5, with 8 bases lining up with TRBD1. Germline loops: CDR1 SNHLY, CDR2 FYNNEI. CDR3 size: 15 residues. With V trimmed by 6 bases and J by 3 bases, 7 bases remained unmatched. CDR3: CASSEVQGVNQPQHF. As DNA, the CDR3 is TGTGCCAGCAGCGAGGTACAGGGGGTCAATCAGCCCCAGCATTTT.

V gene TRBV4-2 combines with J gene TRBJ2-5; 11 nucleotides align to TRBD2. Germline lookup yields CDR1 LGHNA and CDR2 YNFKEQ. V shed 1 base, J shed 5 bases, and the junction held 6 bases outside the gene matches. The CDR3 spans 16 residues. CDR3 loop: CASSQVGASGGETQYF. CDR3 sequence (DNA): TGTGCCAGCAGCCAAGTTGGGGCTAGCGGGGGGGAGACCCAGTACTTC.

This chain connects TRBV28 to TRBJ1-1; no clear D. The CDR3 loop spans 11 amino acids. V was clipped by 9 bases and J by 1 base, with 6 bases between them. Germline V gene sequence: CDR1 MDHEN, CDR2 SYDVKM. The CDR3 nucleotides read TGTGCCAGTGTAGAGAACACTGAAGCTTTCTTT. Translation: CASVENTEAFF.

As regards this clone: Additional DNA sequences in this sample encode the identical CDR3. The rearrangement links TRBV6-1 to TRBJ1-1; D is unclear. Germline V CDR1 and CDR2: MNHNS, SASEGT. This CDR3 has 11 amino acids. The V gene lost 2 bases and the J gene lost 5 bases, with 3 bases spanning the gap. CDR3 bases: TGTGCCAGCAGTGAACTAACTGAAGCTTTCTTT. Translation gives CASSELTEAFF.

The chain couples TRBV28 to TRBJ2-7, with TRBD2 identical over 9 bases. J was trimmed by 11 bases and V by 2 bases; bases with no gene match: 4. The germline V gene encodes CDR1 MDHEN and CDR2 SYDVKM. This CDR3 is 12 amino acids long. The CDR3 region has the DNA TGTGCCAGCAGTTTAATAGCGGGAGACAAGTACTTC. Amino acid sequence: CASSLIAGDKYF.

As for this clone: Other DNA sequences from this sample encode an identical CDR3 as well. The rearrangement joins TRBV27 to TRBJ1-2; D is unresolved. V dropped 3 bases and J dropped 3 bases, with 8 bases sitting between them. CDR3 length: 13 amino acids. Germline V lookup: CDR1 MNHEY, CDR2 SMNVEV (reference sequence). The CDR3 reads CASSFAGDYGYTF. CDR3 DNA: TGTGCCAGCAGTTTTGCCGGGGACTATGGCTACACCTTC.